The 15 T cell receptor beta chains reported below all come from one sample, sequenced in a study of blood T cells in healthy people across ages. A J-beta primer mix and a sample-barcoded 5' primer were used in a second PCR of about 7 to 12 cycles. TCRdb reprocessed the 5' RACE reads via MiXCR and lists one record per CDR3 protein. The repertoire holds about 620,000 distinct CDR3 sequences, with about 51% as singletons. Input material: blood. Every receptor here comes from a woman over 75 in good health.

The chain uses TRBV28 and TRBJ1-2, with D unclear. CDR3 size: 14 residues. From germline, CDR1 is MDHEN and CDR2 SYDVKM. Trimming took off 2 bases at V and 4 bases at J, with 11 bases between the two ends. Here the CDR3 DNA reads TGTGCCAGCAGTTTAAGTCTCAGGACCTATGGCTACACCTTC. The encoded protein is CASSLSLRTYGYTF.

This rearrangement joins TRBV2 to TRBJ2-1, with 9 positions matching TRBD2. Germline V gives CDR1 SNHLY, CDR2 FYNNEI. V trimming: 10 bases; J trimming: 5 bases; junction bases outside the gene matches: 6. The CDR3 covers 13 residues. This CDR3 is CATASSGNNEQFF. CDR3 in DNA: TGTGCCACCGCCTCTAGCGGGAACAATGAGCAGTTCTTC.

This clonotype was detected ten times or more. The genes are TRBV4-2 and TRBJ1-4; TRBD1 matches at 10 bases. This CDR3 has 16 amino acids. Germline V gene lookup returns CDR1 LGHNA and CDR2 YNFKEQ. Trimming removed 3 bases from V and 6 bases from J; junction bases left unmatched: 7. CDR3 in DNA: TGTGCCAGCAGCCAGACCGACAGGGGGCCGGATGAAAAACTGTTTTTT. Translated, it gives CASSQTDRGPDEKLFF.

The chain carries TRBV7-8 and TRBJ1-5, with 11 positions matching TRBD1. Germline-derived CDR1 and CDR2 are SGHVS and FQNEAQ. The CDR3 is 15 residues long. Unmatched junction bases numbered 5, after V lost 8 bases and J lost 2 bases. CDR3 loop: CASGDRGIRNQPQHF. CDR3 coding DNA: TGTGCCAGCGGGGACAGGGGGATACGCAATCAGCCCCAGCATTTT.

This clonotype was picked up a small number of times. The chain links TRBV20-1 to TRBJ2-2, with TRBD2 matching over 10 bases. The CDR3 totals 17 residues. After removal of 6 bases from V and 2 bases from J, the junction contained 12 bases not matched to a gene. CDR1 and CDR2 (germline): DFQATT, SNEGSKA (reference sequence). CDR3 bases: TGCAGTGCACCTCCCGCTAGCGGGAGACCCAACACCGGGGAGCTGTTTTTT. Encoded protein: CSAPPASGRPNTGELFF.

This chain joins TRBV5-1 and TRBJ2-1; D not resolved. The CDR3 contains 14 residues. Germline CDR1 and CDR2: SGHRS and YFSETQ. The V end lost 3 bases, the J end lost 6 bases, and 13 bases lay between the germline ends. In DNA form, the CDR3 reads TGCGCCAGCAGCTCCGGAGACGCCTCCAATGAGCAGTTCTTC. This encodes CASSSGDASNEQFF.

This chain links TRBV5-1 with TRBJ2-4, with TRBD2 identical over 8 bases. This CDR3 region has 19 residues. Per the germline V gene, CDR1 is SGHRS and CDR2 is YFSETQ. Germline trimming cut 0 bases from V and 1 base from J; bases unmatched to any gene: 12. The CDR3 here is CASSLALAGTLVAKNIQYF. The CDR3 nucleotides read TGCGCCAGCAGCTTGGCCTTAGCGGGAACCCTCGTTGCCAAAAACATTCAGTACTTC.

In DNA form, the CDR3 reads TGTGCCACTACCCCGGGACAGGGTGATGGCTACACCTTC. This encodes CATTPGQGDGYTF. The rearrangement uses TRBV28 and TRBJ1-2; 9 nucleotides match TRBD1. Trimming cost V 10 bases and J 6 bases; bases outside gene matches: 9. CDR1 and CDR2 from the germline V gene are MDHEN and SYDVKM. The length of the CDR3 is 13 residues.

This clonotype was seen at least ten times. The J gene is TRBJ1-1, the V gene TRBV4-2; D uncertain. Germline CDR1 is LGHNA and CDR2 is YNFKEQ. CDR3 length: 14 amino acids. Trimming removed 0 bases from V and 3 bases from J, with 8 bases in between. CDR3 sequence: CASSQELVDTEAFF. The CDR3 DNA reads as TGTGCCAGCAGCCAAGAACTCGTAGACACTGAAGCTTTCTTT.

This clonotype showed up many times. The chain joins TRBV4-2 to TRBJ2-4; D possibly corresponds to TRBD1 (8 bases). Germline values: CDR1 LGHNA, CDR2 YNFKEQ. V was clipped by 1 base and J by 9 bases, with 16 bases between them. The length of the CDR3 is 15 residues. CDR3 bases: TGTGCCAGCAGCCAAGGACAGGGGAGGGACAGCATTCAGTACTTC. Translated: CASSQGQGRDSIQYF.

J is TRBJ1-3 and V is TRBV20-1; D is unresolved. V was pared by 6 bases and J by 0 bases, with 12 bases between. There are 14 residues in the CDR3. Germline assignment: CDR1 DFQATT and CDR2 SNEGSKA (reference sequence). CDR3 in amino acids: CSADRRDSGNTIYF. Written as DNA, the CDR3 is TGCAGTGCCGACCGACGGGACTCTGGAAACACCATATATTTT.

The chain carries TRBV2 and TRBJ2-3; D not certain. There are 14 residues in the CDR3. Germline lookup yields CDR1 SNHLY and CDR2 FYNNEI. V shed 6 bases and J shed 2 bases, with 12 bases lying between them. CDR3 protein: CASRDRIITDTQYF. CDR3 sequence (DNA): TGTGCCAGCAGGGACCGGATTATCACAGATACGCAGTATTTT. Based on the CDR3 plus reference TRBV2 and TRBJ2-3, the full variable domain is EPEVTQTPSHQVTQMGQEVILRCVPISNHLYFYWYRQILGQKVEFLVSFYNNEISEKSEIFDDQFSVERPDGSNFTLKIRSTKLEDSAMYFCASRDRIITDTQYFGPGTRLTVL.

The chain links TRBV25-1 to TRBJ1-4; TRBD1 matches at 9 bases. Germline assignment: CDR1 MGHDK and CDR2 SYGVNS. Losses at the gene ends were 8 bases for V and 8 bases for J; bases not matched to a gene: 9. This CDR3 region has 14 residues. The CDR3 DNA sequence: TGTGCCAGCCGCCAACAGGGGGCGGACGAAAAACTGTTTTTT. Translating it yields CASRQQGADEKLFF.

At least ten counts were recorded for this clonotype. The rearrangement links TRBV29-1 to TRBJ2-3; 7 bases align to TRBD2. The V gene end was trimmed by 6 bases and the J gene end by 9 bases; junction bases not matched to a gene: 3. The CDR3 consists of 10 residues. Germline CDR1 and CDR2: SQVTM and ANQGSEA. The CDR3 here is CSVHSGTQYF. In DNA, the CDR3 is TGCAGCGTCCATAGCGGGACGCAGTATTTT.

This chain joins TRBV29-1 and TRBJ2-1; D is unclear. The CDR3 consists of 12 residues. The germline V gene encodes CDR1 SQVTM and CDR2 ANQGSEA. V was pared by 4 bases and J by 8 bases, with 12 bases between. The CDR3 region has the DNA TGCAGCGTTGTCTGGAGCGTGGATGAGCAGTTCTTC. This encodes CSVVWSVDEQFF.